Below are 8 T cell receptor beta chains sequenced from a single sample in a study of shared clonotypes between healthy human individuals. CD45RO negativity and positive selection for CCR7 defined naive CD8 cells, a population that excluded terminally differentiated effector memory CD45RA+ cells. Sequencing was performed with immunoSEQ multiplex PCR; in TCRdb, only in-frame clones are kept and a portion is missing. The repertoire holds millions of clones, with roughly 91% as singletons. Sequences were obtained from naive CD8+ T cells from PBMCs. These receptors originate from a man aged 18 to 29 in good health. Some clones in this sample may be carry-over from other donors' samples.

The gene calls are TRBV10-2 and TRBJ1-5; 7 nucleotides match TRBD1. Unmatched junction bases numbered 3, after V lost 1 base and J lost 3 bases. In germline, CDR1 is WSHSY, CDR2 SAAADI. The CDR3 spans 15 residues. The CDR3 sequence: CASSEWRGLNQPQHF. Here the CDR3 DNA reads TGCGCCAGCAGTGAGTGGAGGGGGCTCAATCAGCCCCAGCATTTT.

The chain recombines TRBV6-6 with TRBJ2-3; TRBD1 is a possible D gene (6 bases). Trimming cost V 7 bases and J 4 bases, with 15 bases left between them. Germline V gene sequence: CDR1 MNHNY, CDR2 SVGAGI (reference sequence). This CDR3 spans 14 amino acids. The CDR3 is CASTGTPSADTQYF. Here the CDR3 DNA reads TGTGCCAGCACCGGGACACCCAGTGCAGATACGCAGTATTTT.

Concerning this clone itself: The same CDR3 can be traced to other DNA sequences in this sample. The genes are TRBV28 and TRBJ2-7, with D perhaps given as TRBD1 or TRBD2 (7 bases each). CDR1 MDHEN and CDR2 SYDVKM come from the germline V gene. The CDR3 runs to 14 residues. Trimming took 3 bases from V and 3 from J, leaving 12 bases between them. The CDR3 loop is CASSLGRGGYEQYF. As DNA, the CDR3 is TGTGCCAGCAGTTTGGGCAGGGGGGGCTACGAGCAGTACTTC.

The chain uses TRBV7-9 and TRBJ1-2, with D perhaps matching TRBD1 (5 bases). The V end was cut by 5 bases, the J end by 6 bases, with 16 bases between. CDR3 length: 14 amino acids. Per germline, CDR1 SEHNR and CDR2 FQNEAQ (reference sequence). The CDR3 loop reads CASSPVSGRDGYTF. Written as DNA, the CDR3 is TGTGCCAGCAGCCCCGTCTCGGGGCGAGATGGCTACACCTTC.

As to this clone: The same CDR3 also results from other DNA sequences found in this sample. This chain joins TRBV28 and TRBJ1-1, with D possibly being TRBD1 (6 bases). V was cut by 5 bases and J by 0 bases, with 7 bases left in between. Germline CDR1 and CDR2: MDHEN and SYDVKM. The CDR3 has 13 residues. The CDR3 nucleotides are TGTGCCAGCAGTAGGACAGTGAACACTGAAGCTTTCTTT. The encoded protein is CASSRTVNTEAFF.

The V gene is TRBV4-1, the J gene TRBJ1-5; 9 nucleotides align to TRBD1. The CDR3 spans 15 residues. V dropped 4 bases and J dropped 4; count of bases not matched to a gene: 5. Germline V gives CDR1 MGHRA, CDR2 YSYEKL. CDR3 region: CASSLDRGANQPQHF. In nucleotides, the CDR3 is TGCGCCAGCAGCCTCGACAGGGGGGCAAATCAGCCCCAGCATTTT.

The chain's CDR3 is CASSSHVLQGFVYEQYF. CDR3 DNA sequence: TGTGCCAGCAGTTCTCACGTACTACAGGGGTTCGTCTACGAGCAGTACTTC. The chain couples TRBV28 to TRBJ2-7, with TRBD1 matching 7 bases. The germline V gene has CDR1 MDHEN and CDR2 SYDVKM. After removal of 4 bases from V and 3 bases from J, the junction contained 15 bases not matched to a gene. The length of the CDR3 is 17 residues. The full variable domain, completed using reference TRBV28 and TRBJ2-7, is DVKVTQSSRYLVKRTGEKVFLECVQDMDHENMFWYRQDPGLGLRLIYFSYDVKMKEKGDIPEGYSVSREKKERFSLILESASTNQTSMYLCASSSHVLQGFVYEQYFGPGTRLTVT.

The rearrangement uses TRBV29-1 and TRBJ2-7; TRBD2 matches at 8 bases. V lost 6 bases to trimming and J lost 6 bases; unmatched junction nucleotides: 13. The germline CDR1 and CDR2 sequences are SQVTM and ANQGSEA. This CDR3 contains 14 residues. The CDR3 is CSVNDGTRWAEQYF. In DNA, the CDR3 is TGCAGCGTGAATGACGGGACTAGATGGGCCGAGCAGTACTTC.